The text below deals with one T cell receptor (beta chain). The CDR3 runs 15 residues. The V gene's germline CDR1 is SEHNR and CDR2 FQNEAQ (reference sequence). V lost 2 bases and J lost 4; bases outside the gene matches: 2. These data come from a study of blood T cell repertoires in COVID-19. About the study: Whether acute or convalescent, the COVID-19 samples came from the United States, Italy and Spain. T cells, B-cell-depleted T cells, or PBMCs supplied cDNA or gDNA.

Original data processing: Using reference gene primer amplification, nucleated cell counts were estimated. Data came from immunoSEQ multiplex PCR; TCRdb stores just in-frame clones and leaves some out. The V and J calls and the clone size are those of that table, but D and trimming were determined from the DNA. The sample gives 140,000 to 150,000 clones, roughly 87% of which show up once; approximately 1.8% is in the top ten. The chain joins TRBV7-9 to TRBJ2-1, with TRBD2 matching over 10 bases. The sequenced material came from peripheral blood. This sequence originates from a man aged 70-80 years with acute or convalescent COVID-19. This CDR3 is CASSLTSGTYNEQFF. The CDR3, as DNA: TGTGCCAGCAGCTTAACTAGCGGGACATACAATGAGCAGTTCTTC.